In its sample, the clone carrying this T cell receptor (beta chain) was seen many times. What it binds is not known. Per donor, one heparinised blood draw averaged roughly 110 mL. Via the markers CD45RO/CCR7/CD25/CD127/CD95/CD27, stem cell-like memory, regulatory, central memory and naive CD4+ cells were sorted. Sequencing targeted expressed TCRB transcripts, as all isolated RNA had been reverse transcribed. The read count averaged roughly 4 million across naive, central memory and regulatory T cell samples. The data were produced by immunoSEQ multiplex PCR, yet TCRdb's version contains in-frame clones alone and is incomplete. The sample has around 140,000 clones, about an eighth seen once; the top ten hold around 1.2%. This specimen belongs to a study of beta chain features in type 1 diabetes. Study details: Regarding age, gender and cell yields, patients proved similar to healthy donors.

Findings of the study overall: Type 1 diabetes patients had moderately but significantly shorter TCRB CDR3s in all four CD4+ subsets.

V was clipped by 2 bases and J by 2 bases; unmatched bases: 2. The CDR3 extends over 15 amino acids. Germline assignment: CDR1 LNHDA and CDR2 SQIVND (reference sequence). The gene calls are TRBV19 and TRBJ2-3, with TRBD2 identical over 9 bases. The receptor's source is a man younger than 35 with type 1 diabetes. The source material was central memory CD4+ T cells from blood. This CDR3 is CASSILAGHTDTQYF. DNA of the CDR3: TGTGCCAGTAGTATACTAGCGGGGCACACAGATACGCAGTATTTT.